This is a list of T cell receptor beta chains from one sample in a study of shared clonotypes between healthy human individuals. TCRdb keeps only in-frame clones here, not all; method: immunoSEQ multiplex PCR. There are about 2.3 million clones in the sample; roughly 93% occur only once, and 0.39% lies in the top ten. The sequenced sample was naive CD4+ T cells from PBMCs. These TCRs come from a man between 18 and 29 years old in good health. Some clones in this sample may be carry-over from other donors' samples. Both conserved end residues are part of each CDR3. The D gene is left open where the match is weak. Not all rows give a size; the values are once, few, many and, for expanded clones, a class.

>TRBJ2-3|TRBV19|NA|TRBD2
CASSTRLAGTDTQYF
TGTGCCAGTAGTACCCGACTAGCGGGCACAGATACGCAGTATTTT
>TRBJ2-7|TRBV18|NA|NA
CASSTETGRSYEQYF
TGTGCCAGCTCAACGGAAACAGGGAGGAGTTACGAGCAGTACTTC
>TRBJ1-1|TRBV2|few|TRBD1
CASSIDRGNTEAFF
TGTGCCAGCAGTATCGACAGGGGAAACACTGAAGCTTTCTTT
>TRBJ1-5|TRBV30|NA|NA
CAWSVRVGFSGQPQHF
TGTGCCTGGAGTGTACGTGTAGGGTTCAGTGGTCAGCCCCAGCATTTT
>TRBJ2-7|TRBV7-7|NA|TRBD1
CASAQRTGVDEQYF
TGTGCCAGCGCACAACGGACAGGGGTGGATGAGCAGTACTTC
>TRBJ1-2|TRBV28|NA|NA
CASSLPGRGGYTF
TGTGCCAGCAGTTTACCCGGGCGGGGTGGCTACACCTTC
>TRBJ2-3|TRBV6-5|NA|TRBD2
CASSYVLAGYTDTQYF
TGTGCCAGCAGTTACGTGCTAGCGGGTTACACAGATACGCAGTATTTT
>TRBJ2-5|TRBV5-6|NA|TRBD1
CASTPGTEYLETQYF
TGTGCCAGCACCCCAGGGACAGAGTATTTAGAGACCCAGTACTTC
>TRBJ2-5|TRBV25-1|NA|TRBD2
CASSAFTSGSGWKTQYF
TGTGCCAGCAGTGCTTTTACTAGCGGGAGTGGTTGGAAGACCCAGTACTTC
>TRBJ2-7|TRBV28|NA|TRBD2
CASRGGSGRAYEQYF
TGTGCCAGCAGGGGGGGTAGCGGGAGGGCCTACGAGCAGTACTTC
>TRBJ1-4|TRBV2|NA|NA
CASSADTIGGKLFF
TGTGCCAGCAGTGCTGATACCATAGGGGGAAAACTGTTTTTT
>TRBJ1-2|TRBV7-9|NA|NA
CASSLGQAGLNGYTF
TGTGCCAGCAGCTTAGGGCAGGCTGGCTTAAATGGCTACACCTTC
>TRBJ2-6|TRBV27|NA|NA
CATFGAKTGANVLTF
TGTGCCACCTTCGGGGCGAAAACTGGGGCCAACGTCCTGACTTTC
>TRBJ2-7|TRBV2|NA|NA
CASSMDPATSYEQYF
TGTGCCAGCTCTATGGACCCGGCTACCTCCTACGAGCAGTACTTC
>TRBJ2-7|TRBV5-1|NA|TRBD2
CASSRSSGTEGYEQYF
TGCGCCAGCAGCCGGAGTAGCGGGACTGAAGGATACGAGCAGTACTTC
>TRBJ2-2|TRBV5-1|once|TRBD2
CASSPGTRYTGELFF
TGCGCCAGCAGCCCCGGGACTAGGTATACCGGGGAGCTGTTTTTT
>TRBJ2-3|TRBV6-1|NA|NA
CASKFLSSDTQYF
TGTGCCAGCAAGTTCCTTAGCTCAGATACGCAGTATTTT
>TRBJ2-7|TRBV4-3|NA|NA
CASSQDTRVISYEQYF
TGCGCCAGCAGCCAAGATACACGAGTTATCTCCTACGAGCAGTACTTC
>TRBJ2-1|TRBV10-3|NA|TRBD2
CAISETSGSEQFF
TGTGCCATCAGTGAGACTAGCGGGAGCGAGCAGTTCTTC
>TRBJ2-5|TRBV7-6|NA|TRBD2
CASSLGLAGGGQETQYF
TGTGCCAGCAGCTTAGGACTAGCGGGAGGGGGCCAAGAGACCCAGTACTTC
>TRBJ2-1|TRBV5-4|NA|NA
CASSLESTIRNEQFF
TGTGCCAGCAGCTTGGAGAGCACTATACGCAATGAGCAGTTCTTC
>TRBJ1-5|TRBV27|NA|TRBD1
CASSRTGGGVGPQHF
TGTGCCAGCAGCCGGACAGGGGGCGGAGTGGGGCCCCAGCATTTT
>TRBJ2-5|TRBV2|NA|NA
CASRESSLATETQYF
TGTGCCAGCAGAGAATCCTCCCTAGCAACTGAGACCCAGTACTTC
>TRBJ2-3|TRBV5-1|once|TRBD1
CASSLGTGTDTQYF
TGCGCCAGCAGCTTGGGGACAGGGACGGATACGCAGTATTTT
>TRBJ1-5|TRBV5-5|NA|NA
CASNRDSNQPQHF
TGTGCCAGCAACCGGGATAGCAATCAGCCCCAGCATTTT
>TRBJ1-5|TRBV28|few|NA
CASSLRLGPRPQHF
TGTGCCAGCAGTTTAAGGTTAGGGCCCCGTCCCCAGCATTTT
>TRBJ2-1|TRBV7-9|NA|NA
CASSLREGGEQFF
TGTGCCAGCAGCCTTCGCGAGGGAGGTGAGCAGTTCTTC
>TRBJ2-3|TRBV7-9|NA|NA
CASVQIIESDTQYF
TGTGCCAGCGTCCAAATTATAGAGTCAGATACGCAGTATTTT
>TRBJ1-2|TRBV27|NA|NA
CASSLSRGGGYTF
TGTGCCAGCAGTTTATCCAGGGGAGGAGGCTACACCTTC
>TRBJ2-1|TRBV5-1|few|NA
CASSLMNRASSYNEQFF
TGCGCCAGCAGCTTAATGAACAGGGCAAGCTCCTACAATGAGCAGTTCTTC
>TRBJ1-2|TRBV4-3|NA|NA
CASSQSRRYGYTF
TGCGCCAGCAGCCAGAGTAGGCGCTATGGCTACACCTTC
>TRBJ2-1|TRBV7-3|NA|NA
CASSYLGVSYNEQFF
TGTGCCAGCAGCTATTTGGGGGTCTCCTACAATGAGCAGTTCTTC
>TRBJ2-1|TRBV4-2|few|NA
CASSQVPNEQFF
TGTGCCAGCAGCCAAGTTCCCAATGAGCAGTTCTTC
>TRBJ2-3|TRBV9|NA|NA
CASSSRDSIADTQYF
TGTGCCAGCAGCTCCCGGGACTCTATCGCAGATACGCAGTATTTT
>TRBJ1-2|TRBV19|NA|NA
CASSIAWDANYGYTF
TGTGCCAGTAGTATTGCCTGGGACGCAAACTATGGCTACACCTTC
>TRBJ1-1|TRBV5-6|NA|NA
CASSLRTVRGNTEAFF
TGTGCCAGCAGCCTCCGGACAGTGCGGGGCAACACTGAAGCTTTCTTT
>TRBJ1-2|TRBV6-5|many|NA
CASSYDPEDGYTF
TGTGCCAGCAGTTACGACCCCGAAGATGGCTACACCTTC
>TRBJ2-2|TRBV9|NA|NA
CASSVDQSLLSGELFF
TGTGCCAGCAGCGTAGACCAGTCGCTATTATCCGGGGAGCTGTTTTTT
>TRBJ2-1|TRBV5-1|NA|NA
CASSLGGGYNEQFF
TGCGCCAGCAGCTTGGGCGGCGGTTACAATGAGCAGTTCTTC
>TRBJ2-1|TRBV28|NA|TRBD2
CASSPGLAGSYNEQFF
TGTGCCAGCAGTCCCGGACTAGCGGGCTCCTACAATGAGCAGTTCTTC
>TRBJ1-4|TRBV18|NA|NA
CASSPPAWVNNEKLFF
TGTGCCAGCTCACCCCCCGCCTGGGTTAATAATGAAAAACTGTTTTTT
>TRBJ1-1|TRBV6-1|NA|TRBD1
CASSEGQFNTEAFF
TGTGCCAGCAGTGAGGGACAGTTCAACACTGAAGCTTTCTTT
>TRBJ1-2|TRBV30|NA|TRBD1
CACSNRGNYGYTF
TGTGCCTGTTCGAACAGGGGGAACTATGGCTACACCTTC